The 2 T cell receptor beta chains presented below share a single source sample, sequenced in a study of cytomegalovirus exposure and HLA in healthy donors. Profiled with immunoSEQ multiplex PCR; TCRdb holds only in-frame clones, not every one. The table has tens of thousands of clones, 95% to 97% seen once; the top ten hold around 1.5%. The material sequenced was PBMCs. All receptors come from a woman aged 18-29 years in good health and CMV-seropositive.

The genes are TRBV27 and TRBJ2-1; D is ambiguous. Germline V gene data show CDR1 as MNHEY and CDR2 as SMNVEV (reference sequence). Trimming took 0 bases from V and 6 from J, leaving 12 bases between them. This CDR3 has 15 amino acids. The CDR3 DNA sequence: TGTGCCAGCAGTTTATCGGCAGATCCAACCAATGAGCAGTTCTTC. Protein sequence: CASSLSADPTNEQFF.

This chain connects TRBV6-6 to TRBJ1-1; no firm D call. Deletions cut 5 bases from V and 4 bases from J, with 17 bases between. This CDR3 comprises 15 residues. The germline V gene has CDR1 MNHNY and CDR2 SVGAGI (reference sequence). This CDR3 reads CASSPGFRLVTEAFF. CDR3 nucleotide sequence: TGTGCCAGCAGTCCCGGGTTTCGTTTGGTCACTGAAGCTTTCTTT.